These 18 T cell receptor beta chains were sequenced from one sample in a study of cytomegalovirus exposure and HLA in healthy donors. PCR amplification relied on 60 Vbeta primers (plus 13 Jbeta primers). Only in-frame clones appear in the TCRdb table, and some are missing; sequencing was by immunoSEQ multiplex PCR. The data contain 90,000 to 110,000 clones, roughly 73% of them singletons. Input material: PBMCs. Receptor source: a woman aged 35 to 49 in good health and CMV-seropositive.

The genes are TRBV29-1 and TRBJ1-2, with D perhaps TRBD1 (6 bases). Per the germline V gene, CDR1 is SQVTM and CDR2 is ANQGSEA. V was pared by 6 bases and J by 4 bases, with 15 bases between. The CDR3 sequence is 13 residues long. In nucleotides, the CDR3 is TGCAGCGTCGCTCGGGGGGGCGCCTATGGCTACACCTTC. This translates into CSVARGGAYGYTF.

The chain couples TRBV21-1 to TRBJ2-1; TRBD2 was called by the table and not checked on the DNA. TRBV21-1 is designated a pseudogene. This CDR3 is built from 19 residues. CDR3 sequence reads: CASSTYLPRLAGGGDEQFF. The CDR3 region has the DNA TGTGCCAGCAGCACATACCTTCCCCGACTAGCGGGAGGGGGGGATGAGCAGTTCTTC.

This clone has a single count. The rearrangement links TRBV19 to TRBJ2-7; 10 bases map to TRBD2. The CDR3 sequence is 15 residues long. V trimming: 1 base; J trimming: 6 bases; junction bases outside the gene matches: 6. Germline loops: CDR1 LNHDA, CDR2 SQIVND (reference sequence). CDR3 bases: TGTGCCAGTAGTATAGTGAGCGGGGGGGGCGGCGAGCAGTACTTC. As protein: CASSIVSGGGGEQYF.

The CDR3 region has the DNA TGCGCCAGCAGCGGAAGGGACTTCCTAAACACCGGGGAGCTGTTTTTT. It translates to CASSGRDFLNTGELFF. The chain couples TRBV4-1 to TRBJ2-2; D perhaps matches TRBD2 (6 bases). This CDR3 has 16 residues. Germline V gene sequence: CDR1 MGHRA, CDR2 YSYEKL. Trimming removed 5 bases at V and 2 bases at J, with 15 bases between.

The CDR3 loop is CASSFRTGDLGYF. The CDR3 DNA is TGTGCCAGCAGCTTCCGGACGGGGGATCTCGGGTACTTC. V is TRBV7-8 and J is TRBJ2-5; maybe TRBD2 (6 bases). The CDR3 totals 13 residues. Germline V gene sequence: CDR1 SGHVS, CDR2 FQNEAQ. V was cut by 3 bases and J by 13 bases, with 18 bases left in between.

The chain is built from TRBV5-6 and TRBJ2-5; 13 nucleotides agree with TRBD2. Germline loops: CDR1 SGHDT, CDR2 YYEEEE. There are 15 residues in the CDR3. V lost 2 bases, J lost 4 bases, and 2 bases stayed unmatched. CDR3 in DNA: TGTGCCAGCAGCTTACTAGCGGGGGGGCGAGAGACCCAGTACTTC. Amino acid sequence: CASSLLAGGRETQYF.

The genes are TRBV4-1 and TRBJ2-7; 14 nucleotides agree with TRBD2. The length of the CDR3 is 16 residues. V dropped 1 base and J dropped 3; count of bases not matched to a gene: 2. Germline values: CDR1 MGHRA, CDR2 YSYEKL. The CDR3 bases are TGCGCCAGCAGCCAAGGACTAGCGGGAGGGAACTACGAGCAGTACTTC. This codes for CASSQGLAGGNYEQYF.

V usage is TRBV25-1 and J usage is TRBJ2-1; 7 bases match TRBD1. CDR3 length: 16 amino acids. Germline V CDR1 and CDR2: MGHDK, SYGVNS. Trimming removed 6 bases from V and 4 bases from J; junction bases left unmatched: 12. The CDR3 protein is CASSLEPGQLYNEQFF. In nucleotides, the CDR3 is TGTGCCAGCAGCCTAGAGCCGGGACAGTTATACAATGAGCAGTTCTTC. The full variable domain, its missing parts supplied by reference TRBV25-1 and TRBJ2-1, is EADIYQTPRYLVIGTGKKITLECSQTMGHDKMYWYQQDPGMELHLIHYSYGVNSTEKGDLSSESTVSRIRTEHFPLTLESARPSHTSQYLCASSLEPGQLYNEQFFGPGTRLTVL.

The rearrangement uses TRBV18 and TRBJ2-5; unclear D gene. This CDR3 comprises 13 residues. The germline V and J ends were trimmed by 0 bases and 5 bases, with 7 bases remaining between them. Looked up from germline, CDR1 is KGHSH and CDR2 is LQKENI. The chain's CDR3 is CASSPPGHETQYF. The CDR3 DNA sequence: TGTGCCAGCTCACCACCGGGCCACGAGACCCAGTACTTC.

The chain joins TRBV7-8 to TRBJ2-5; TRBD2 matches at 8 bases. CDR1 is SGHVS and CDR2 is FQNEAQ in the germline V gene. The CDR3 contains 16 residues. With V trimmed by 5 bases and J by 7 bases, 15 bases remained unmatched. CDR3 coding DNA: TGTGCCAGCAGCCCGCCGGGAGGGGTCGGGGCAGGGACCCAGTACTTC. Translated, it gives CASSPPGGVGAGTQYF.

The genes are TRBV11-2 and TRBJ1-1; 7 bases match TRBD1. V lost 0 bases and J lost 5; bases outside the gene matches: 9. The CDR3 contains 16 residues. Per the germline V gene, CDR1 is SGHAT and CDR2 is FQNNGV. CDR3 in DNA: TGTGCCAGCAGCTTAGATCAGGGGGTGGTATGGACTGAAGCTTTCTTT. Amino acids: CASSLDQGVVWTEAFF.

This clone was picked up one time. The J gene is TRBJ2-3, the V gene TRBV4-1; TRBD2 matches at 15 bases. J gave up 2 bases and V 6 bases, and 9 bases lay outside the gene matches. Germline V lookup: CDR1 MGHRA, CDR2 YSYEKL. CDR3 length: 18 residues. The CDR3 sequence: CASRRGLAGGRTTDTQYF. CDR3 nucleotide sequence: TGCGCCAGCAGACGGGGACTAGCGGGAGGTAGGACCACAGATACGCAGTATTTT.

The CDR3 loop reads CASSDGGSLSDTQYF. Written as DNA, the CDR3 is TGCGCCAGCAGTGATGGCGGGAGTCTCTCAGATACGCAGTATTTT. The rearrangement links TRBV10-1 to TRBJ2-3; 7 positions match TRBD2. Per germline, CDR1 WNHNN and CDR2 SYGVQD (reference sequence). After removal of 3 bases from V and 4 bases from J, the junction contained 7 bases not matched to a gene. The CDR3 is 15 amino acids.

The chain joins TRBV6-4 to TRBJ2-1, with TRBD2 matching over 9 bases. The length of the CDR3 is 15 residues. The trim removed 2 bases at V and 8 bases at J, leaving 7 bases unmatched. Germline V gene lookup returns CDR1 MRHNA and CDR2 SNTAGT. The CDR3 nucleotides read TGTGCCAGCAGTGACGGCGGGAGGGCCGGCGATGAGCAGTTCTTC. Translated: CASSDGGRAGDEQFF.

A few counts support this clone. CDR3 protein: CASSETAGSYNEQFF. The DNA of the CDR3 is TGTGCCAGCAGTGAAACGGCAGGCTCCTACAATGAGCAGTTCTTC. The chain is built from TRBV6-1 and TRBJ2-1; D uncertain. V lost 2 bases, J lost 0 bases, and 8 bases lay in between. The CDR3 runs 15 residues. CDR1 MNHNS and CDR2 SASEGT come from the germline V gene.

The rearrangement joins TRBV5-1 to TRBJ2-7; the D call may be TRBD1 or TRBD2 (6 bases each). V lost 4 bases, J lost 4 bases, and 15 bases lay in between. The CDR3 is 14 amino acids. The germline CDR1 and CDR2 sequences are SGHRS and YFSETQ. The CDR3 bases are TGCGCCAGCAGCCTGGGGGGCGCTGTTTACGAGCAGTACTTC. Amino acids: CASSLGGAVYEQYF.

The rearrangement links TRBV7-8 to TRBJ1-5; tentative D call: TRBD1 (6 bases). The CDR3 totals 19 residues. Trimming removed 3 bases from V and 0 bases from J, with 21 bases in between. CDR1 and CDR2 (germline): SGHVS, FQNEAQ. The CDR3 sequence is CASSLMGARESYSNQPQHF. CDR3 DNA sequence: TGTGCCAGCAGCTTGATGGGGGCGAGGGAATCGTATAGCAATCAGCCCCAGCATTTT.

A note on this clone: Sequence at one end of the junction differs from germline and may be a read error. The chain is built from TRBV7-9 and TRBJ1-2, with 10 bases matching TRBD1. Per the germline V gene, CDR1 is SEHNR and CDR2 is FQNEAQ (reference sequence). This CDR3 is built from 18 residues. This CDR3 is CSSSLIPGQGYQDAVYTF. The CDR3 DNA sequence: TGTTCCAGCAGCTTAATTCCGGGACAGGGGTACCAGGATGCAGTGTACACCTTC. Based on the CDR3 plus reference TRBV7-9 and TRBJ1-2, the full variable domain is DTGVSQNPRHKITKRGQNVTFRCDPISEHNRLYWYRQTLGQGPEFLTYFQNEAQLEKSRLLSDRFSAERPKGSFSTLEIQRTEQGDSAMYLCSSSLIPGQGYQDAVYTFGSGTRLTVV.